This TCR beta chain was sequenced in a study of beta chain features in type 1 diabetes. Findings and limits, study-wide: A cDNA-based sequencing approach could over-represent cells with high TCR expression. All four CD4+ subsets from Type 1 diabetes patients carried moderately but significantly shorter TCRB CDR3s.

Details on this clone: Its antigen is unknown.

The CDR3 totals 14 residues. With 6 bases clipped from V and 5 bases from J, the junction kept 8 bases outside the gene matches. Per germline, CDR1 MNHEY and CDR2 SVGAGI. Expressed TCRB transcripts were sequenced because the entire RNA isolate underwent reverse transcription. The repertoire was sequenced with immunoSEQ multiplex PCR; TCRdb's copy has only in-frame clones and lacks some. The sample shows 300,000 to 450,000 clones, 10% to 15% of them seen only once. The J gene is TRBJ2-5, the V gene TRBV6-5; 8 bases map to TRBD1. The clonotype comes from a man younger than 35 in good health. The sequencing sample was made of naive CD4+ T cells from blood. CDR3 amino acids: CASSPTGVAETQYF. DNA of the CDR3: TGTGCCAGCAGCCCGACAGGGGTAGCCGAGACCCAGTACTTC.